Listed here is a single T cell receptor beta chain. This CDR3 contains 14 residues. Germline CDR1 LNHDA, CDR2 SQIVND (reference sequence). Between the trimmed V and J ends, which lost 9 bases and 2 bases, there was a span of 17 bases. The data were taken from a study of blood T cell repertoires in COVID-19. Profiled with immunoSEQ multiplex PCR; TCRdb holds only in-frame clones, not every one. This sample has around 74,000 clones; 70% to 90% occur once, and the top ten carry 4.6%. The genes are TRBV19 and TRBJ2-7; D is possibly TRBD1 (6 bases). The TCR originated in a man aged 45 to 65 with active COVID-19. The specimen was peripheral blood. The CDR3 loop is CASSTGTPPYEQYF. In DNA form, the CDR3 reads TGTGCCAGCTCGACAGGTACTCCACCCTACGAGCAGTACTTC.